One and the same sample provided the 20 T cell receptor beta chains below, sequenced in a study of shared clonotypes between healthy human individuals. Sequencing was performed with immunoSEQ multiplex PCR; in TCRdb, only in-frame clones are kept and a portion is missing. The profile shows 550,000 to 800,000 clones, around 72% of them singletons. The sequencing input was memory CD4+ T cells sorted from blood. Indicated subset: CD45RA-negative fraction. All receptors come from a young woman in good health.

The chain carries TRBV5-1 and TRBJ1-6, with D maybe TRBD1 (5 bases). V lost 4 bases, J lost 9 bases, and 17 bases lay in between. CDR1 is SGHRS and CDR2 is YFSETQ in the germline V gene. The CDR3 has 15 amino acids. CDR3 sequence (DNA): TGCGCCAGCAGCCCCCGTGGAGAGGGGATTTCACCCCTCCACTTT. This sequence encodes CASSPRGEGISPLHF.

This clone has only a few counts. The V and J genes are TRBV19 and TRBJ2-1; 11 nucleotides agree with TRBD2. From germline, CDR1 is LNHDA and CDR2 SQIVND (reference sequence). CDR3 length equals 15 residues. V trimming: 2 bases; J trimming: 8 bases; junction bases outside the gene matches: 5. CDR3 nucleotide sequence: TGTGCCAGTAGTATAACTAGCGGGAGAGGTTATGAGCAGTTCTTC. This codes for CASSITSGRGYEQFF.

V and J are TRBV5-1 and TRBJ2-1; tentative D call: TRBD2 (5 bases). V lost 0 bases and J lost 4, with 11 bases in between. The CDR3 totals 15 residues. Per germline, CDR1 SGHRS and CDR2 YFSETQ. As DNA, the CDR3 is TGCGCCAGCAGCTTGGACGGCCCGGGATACAATGAGCAGTTCTTC. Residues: CASSLDGPGYNEQFF.

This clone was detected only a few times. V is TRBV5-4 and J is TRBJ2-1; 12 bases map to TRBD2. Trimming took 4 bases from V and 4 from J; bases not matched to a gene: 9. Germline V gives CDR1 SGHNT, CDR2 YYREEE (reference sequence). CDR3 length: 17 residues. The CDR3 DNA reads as TGTGCCAGCAGCCGCCGGACTAGCGGGACAGATTACAATGAGCAGTTCTTC. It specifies CASSRRTSGTDYNEQFF.

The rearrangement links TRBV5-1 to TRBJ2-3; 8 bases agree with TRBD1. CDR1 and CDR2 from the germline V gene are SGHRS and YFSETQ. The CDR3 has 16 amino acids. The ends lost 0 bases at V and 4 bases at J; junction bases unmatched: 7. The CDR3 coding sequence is TGCGCCAGCAGCTTGGTTTTGCAGGGGGCGGCAGATACGCAGTATTTT. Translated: CASSLVLQGAADTQYF.

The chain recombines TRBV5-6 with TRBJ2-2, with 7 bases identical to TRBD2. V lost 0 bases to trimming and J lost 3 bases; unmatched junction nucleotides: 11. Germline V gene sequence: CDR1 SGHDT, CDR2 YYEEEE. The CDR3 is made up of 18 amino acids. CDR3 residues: CASSLGLARFLDTGELFF. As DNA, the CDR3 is TGTGCCAGCAGCTTGGGACTAGCCCGATTTTTGGACACCGGGGAGCTGTTTTTT.

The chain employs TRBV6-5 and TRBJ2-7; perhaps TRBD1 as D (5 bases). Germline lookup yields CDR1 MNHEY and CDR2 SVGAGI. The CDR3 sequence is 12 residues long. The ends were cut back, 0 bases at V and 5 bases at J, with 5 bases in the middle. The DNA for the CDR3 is TGTGCCAGCAGTTACTCCAGGGACGAGCAGTACTTC. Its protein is CASSYSRDEQYF.

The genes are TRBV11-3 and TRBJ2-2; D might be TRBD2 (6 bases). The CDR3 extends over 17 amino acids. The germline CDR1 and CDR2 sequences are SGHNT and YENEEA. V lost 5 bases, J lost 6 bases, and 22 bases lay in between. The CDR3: CASSPRVGTYRAGELFF. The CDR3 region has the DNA TGTGCCAGCAGCCCTAGAGTGGGGACTTACAGAGCCGGGGAGCTGTTTTTT.

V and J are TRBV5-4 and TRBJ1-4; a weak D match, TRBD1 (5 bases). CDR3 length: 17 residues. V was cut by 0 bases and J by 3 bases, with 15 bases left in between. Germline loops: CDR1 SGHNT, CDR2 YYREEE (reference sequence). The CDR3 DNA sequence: TGTGCCAGCAGCTTGGACAGGCCCGGTGTCTCTAATGAAAAACTGTTTTTT. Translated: CASSLDRPGVSNEKLFF.

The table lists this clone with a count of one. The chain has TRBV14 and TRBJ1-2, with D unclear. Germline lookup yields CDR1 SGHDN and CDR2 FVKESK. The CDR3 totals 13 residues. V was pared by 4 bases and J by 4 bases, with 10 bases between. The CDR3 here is CASSPGRSYGYTF. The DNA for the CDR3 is TGTGCCAGCAGCCCTGGCAGGAGCTATGGCTACACCTTC.

CDR3 sequence (DNA): TGTGCCAGCAGCCCGACCGGGATAAGCAATCAGCCCCAGCATTTT. It is translated as CASSPTGISNQPQHF. The chain carries TRBV9 and TRBJ1-5; D unclear. Germline loops: CDR1 SGDLS, CDR2 YYNGEE. The ends were cut back, 4 bases at V and 1 base at J, with 12 bases in the middle. The CDR3 spans 15 residues.

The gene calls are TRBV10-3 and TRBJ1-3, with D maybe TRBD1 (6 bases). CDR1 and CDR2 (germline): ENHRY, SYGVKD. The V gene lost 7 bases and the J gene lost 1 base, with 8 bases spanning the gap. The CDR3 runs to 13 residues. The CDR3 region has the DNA TGTGCCATCAAGGGGGGATCTGGAAACACCATATATTTT. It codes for CAIKGGSGNTIYF.

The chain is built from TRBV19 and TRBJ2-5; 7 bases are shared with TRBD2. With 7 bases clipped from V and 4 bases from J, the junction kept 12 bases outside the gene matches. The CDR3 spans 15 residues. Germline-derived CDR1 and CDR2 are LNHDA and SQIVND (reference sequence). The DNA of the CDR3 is TGTGCCAGTACCGCTGGGACTACTGGGAGAGAGACCCAGTACTTC. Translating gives CASTAGTTGRETQYF.

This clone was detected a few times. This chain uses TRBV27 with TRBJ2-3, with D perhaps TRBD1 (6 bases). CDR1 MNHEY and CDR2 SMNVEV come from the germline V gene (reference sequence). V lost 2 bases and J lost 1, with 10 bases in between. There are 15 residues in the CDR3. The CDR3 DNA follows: TGTGCCAGCAGTTTAGCCTACAGGGGCACAGATACGCAGTATTTT. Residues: CASSLAYRGTDTQYF.

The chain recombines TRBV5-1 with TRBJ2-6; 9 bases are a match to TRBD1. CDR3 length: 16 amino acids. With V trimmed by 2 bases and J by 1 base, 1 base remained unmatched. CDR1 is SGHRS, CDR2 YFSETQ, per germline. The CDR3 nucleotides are TGCGCCAGCAGCTTTGGGACAGGGTCTGGGGCCAACGTCCTGACTTTC. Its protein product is CASSFGTGSGANVLTF.

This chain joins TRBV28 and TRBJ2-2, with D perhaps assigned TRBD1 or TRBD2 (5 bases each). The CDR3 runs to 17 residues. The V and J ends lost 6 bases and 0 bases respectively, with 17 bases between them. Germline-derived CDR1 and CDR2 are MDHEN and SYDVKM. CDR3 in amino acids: CASRTTGWGTNTGELFF. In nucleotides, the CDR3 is TGTGCCAGCAGAACTACCGGATGGGGGACGAACACCGGGGAGCTGTTTTTT.

The CDR3 nucleotides are TGTGCCAGCAGTAGGGGACCCGAGGCCGAGCAGTACTTC. Its protein is CASSRGPEAEQYF. The J gene is TRBJ2-7, the V gene TRBV6-6; D is tentatively TRBD1 or TRBD2 (5 bases each). The CDR3 consists of 13 residues. V lost 5 bases to trimming and J lost 6 bases, with 14 bases between them. Germline loops: CDR1 MNHNY, CDR2 SVGAGI (reference sequence).

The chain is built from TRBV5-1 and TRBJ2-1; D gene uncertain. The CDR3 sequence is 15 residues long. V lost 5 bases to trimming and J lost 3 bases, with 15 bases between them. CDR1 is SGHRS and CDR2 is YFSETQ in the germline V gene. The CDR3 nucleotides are TGCGCCAGCAGTAAGGATAAGTTTGGCTACAATGAGCAGTTCTTC. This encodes CASSKDKFGYNEQFF.

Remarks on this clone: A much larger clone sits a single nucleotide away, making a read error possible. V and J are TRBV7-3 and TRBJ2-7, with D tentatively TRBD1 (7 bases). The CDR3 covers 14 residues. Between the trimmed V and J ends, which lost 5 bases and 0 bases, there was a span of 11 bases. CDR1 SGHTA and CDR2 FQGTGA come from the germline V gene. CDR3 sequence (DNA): TGTGCCAGCAGCCGACAGGGAGGCTCCTACGAGCAGTACTTC. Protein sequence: CASSRQGGSYEQYF.

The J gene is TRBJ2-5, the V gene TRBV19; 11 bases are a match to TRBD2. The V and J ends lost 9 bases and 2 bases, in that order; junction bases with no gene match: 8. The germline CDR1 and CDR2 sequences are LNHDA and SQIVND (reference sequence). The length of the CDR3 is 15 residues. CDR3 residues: CASSPRLAGQETQYF. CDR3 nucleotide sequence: TGTGCCAGCAGCCCTAGACTAGCGGGGCAAGAGACCCAGTACTTC.